These 7 T cell receptor beta chains came from one sample sequenced in a study of T cells in Graves' hyperthyroidism and ophthalmopathy. From RNA transcripts, TCR beta CDR3 regions were amplified. With the HTBI primer set, the TCR CDR3 went through a first round of RT-PCR. TCRdb re-called the multiplex PCR reads with MiXCR, one entry per CDR3 protein. The table has around 530,000 distinct CDR3 sequences, approximately 17% seen once. Sequenced: blood. Receptor source: a woman between 18 and 30 years old with Graves' ophthalmopathy.

V gene TRBV29-1 combines with J gene TRBJ2-7; 8 positions match TRBD1. The ends lost 1 base at V and 7 bases at J; junction bases unmatched: 12. Germline V gene lookup returns CDR1 SQVTM and CDR2 ANQGSEA. CDR3 length: 15 amino acids. CDR3 nucleotide sequence: TGCAGCGTTGAAGTCCCGGAGCAGGGGGCGGGGGAGCAGTACTTC. Its protein product is CSVEVPEQGAGEQYF.

This clonotype was observed at least ten times. This chain uses TRBV28 with TRBJ1-5; 7 nucleotides align to TRBD1. V lost 8 bases and J lost 2; bases outside the gene matches: 6. The CDR3 contains 14 residues. Per germline, CDR1 MDHEN and CDR2 SYDVKM. The CDR3 DNA sequence: TGTGCCAGCGGACGACAGGGACGCAATCAGCCCCAGCATTTT. It yields the protein CASGRQGRNQPQHF.

This clonotype was detected only a few times. The chain is built from TRBV6-6 and TRBJ2-7; 10 bases agree with TRBD1. Germline lookup yields CDR1 MNHNY and CDR2 SVGAGI (reference sequence). This CDR3 has 15 amino acids. The ends lost 2 bases at V and 6 bases at J; junction bases unmatched: 7. This CDR3 is CASSYPGQGLGEQYF. The CDR3 DNA is TGTGCCAGCAGTTACCCGGGACAGGGGTTGGGCGAGCAGTACTTC.

The chain recombines TRBV12-3 or TRBV12-4 with TRBJ1-6, with D hard to call. The CDR3 sequence is 13 residues long. The germline V and J ends were trimmed by 5 bases and 9 bases, with 11 bases remaining between them. CDR3 in amino acids: CASSHPRFSPLHF. DNA for the CDR3: TGTGCCAGCAGTCACCCCAGGTTTTCACCCCTCCACTTT.

The genes are TRBV9 and TRBJ2-2, with 10 positions matching TRBD1. With V trimmed by 5 bases and J by 2 bases, 6 bases remained unmatched. In germline, CDR1 is SGDLS, CDR2 YYNGEE. The CDR3 contains 16 residues. As DNA, the CDR3 is TGTGCCAGCAGTCCCAAGACAGGGGGCAACACCGGGGAGCTGTTTTTT. It codes for CASSPKTGGNTGELFF. Full variable domain (outside the CDR3, taken from reference TRBV9 and TRBJ2-2): DSGVTQTPKHLITATGQRVTLRCSPRSGDLSVYWYQQSLDQGLQFLIQYYNGEERAKGNILERFSAQQFPDLHSELNLSSLELGDSALYFCASSPKTGGNTGELFFGEGSRLTVL.

About this clonotype itself: No conserved phenylalanine or tryptophan ends this CDR3, so it is likely a read error. V and J are TRBV6-2 or TRBV6-3 and TRBJ2-7; D is undetermined. The CDR3 runs 17 residues. Deletions cut 0 bases from V and 5 bases from J, with 20 bases between. Germline CDR1 is MNHEY and CDR2 is SVGEGT. The CDR3 bases are TGTGCCAGCAGTTACTCCCACACCGTCGTCCCGCTGGACGAGCAGTACCTC. Translated: CASSYSHTVVPLDEQYL.

This clonotype has a count of ten or more. This chain joins TRBV6-1 and TRBJ1-2, with TRBD1 matching 10 bases. The CDR3 is 15 residues long. Trimming took 5 bases from V and 4 from J; bases not matched to a gene: 7. Germline CDR1 is MNHNS and CDR2 is SASEGT. CDR3 sequence reads: CASSLPGQGIYGYTF. The CDR3 DNA sequence: TGTGCCAGCAGTTTGCCGGGACAGGGGATCTATGGCTACACCTTC.